This paragraph reports one T cell receptor beta chain. This specimen comes from a study of regulatory T cells in long-lasting Graves disease. Time point reported: persistent/refractory GD, antithyroid drugs over 5 years with positive TRAb. Preparation of the TCR library used RNA extracted from PBMCs. Clinicians diagnosed Graves' disease using American Thyroid Association guidelines. Construction of the TCR beta libraries employed iRepertoire HTBI primers in conjunction with Arm-PCR of CDR3 regions. TCRdb re-called the multiplex PCR reads with MiXCR, one entry per CDR3 protein. The sample consists of a few hundred thousand distinct CDR3 sequences, about 22% of them appearing once. This clonotype was obtained from a female donor with Graves disease. The sequences come from peripheral blood mononuclear cells (PBMCs), collected when the disease was refractory, from a patient treated with antithyroid drugs.

The CDR3 nucleotides read TGCAGTGCTAGATCAATTTGGGATACGCAGTATTTT. Its protein is CSARSIWDTQYF. The J gene is TRBJ2-3, the V gene TRBV20-1; no definite D call. CDR3 size: 12 residues. V lost 2 bases to trimming and J lost 6 bases, with 9 bases between them. Germline values: CDR1 DFQATT, CDR2 SNEGSKA (reference sequence).